What follows are 20 T cell receptor beta chains derived from one specimen sequenced in a study of chemoradiotherapy in HPV16-positive cancers. The method was immunoSEQ multiplex PCR; TCRdb's version includes in-frame clones alone and lacks a portion of them. The table includes fewer than 35,000 clones, 93% detected once. The sample here was blood, taken from a patient who underwent chemoradiotherapy. Every receptor here comes from a human donor with HPV-associated anogenital cancer.

The rearrangement joins TRBV2 to TRBJ2-5, with a possible D match to TRBD1 (6 bases). V was trimmed by 3 bases and J by 4 bases, leaving 9 bases between them. The germline V gene has CDR1 SNHLY and CDR2 FYNNEI. CDR3 size: 13 residues. The CDR3 DNA is TGTGCCAGCAGTGAGGCCAGGGGAGAGACCCAGTACTTC. Amino acids: CASSEARGETQYF.

Concerning this clone: Other nucleotide sequences from this sample produce the same CDR3. The chain joins TRBV18 to TRBJ1-1; D is undetermined. The CDR3 totals 13 residues. The V and J ends lost 2 bases and 0 bases respectively, with 4 bases between them. The germline V gene encodes CDR1 KGHSH and CDR2 LQKENI. The CDR3 protein is CASSPGMNTEAFF. CDR3 coding DNA: TGTGCCAGCTCACCAGGAATGAACACTGAAGCTTTCTTT.

The chain combines TRBV10-2 with TRBJ2-7; D is undetermined. V lost 2 bases and J lost 4, with 6 bases in between. Germline CDR1 WSHSY, CDR2 SAAADI. The CDR3 has 12 residues. CDR3 coding DNA: TGCGCCAGCAGTGAGGGTGGGTACGAGCAGTACTTC. Encoded protein: CASSEGGYEQYF.

This clone was counted once. This chain links TRBV12-5 with TRBJ1-5; 8 nucleotides align to TRBD1. V dropped 6 bases and J dropped 0; count of bases not matched to a gene: 19. The CDR3 runs to 20 residues. Germline V gene data show CDR1 as LGHNT and CDR2 as FRNRAP. CDR3 in DNA: TGTGCTAGTGGACCCGACCTCAGGGACAGGCGGCCTAATAGCAATCAGCCCCAGCATTTT. This codes for CASGPDLRDRRPNSNQPQHF. The entire variable domain, with the rest obtained from reference TRBV12-5 and TRBJ1-5, is as follows: DARVTQTPRHKVTEMGQEVTMRCQPILGHNTVFWYRQTMMQGLELLAYFRNRAPLDDSGMPKDRFSAEMPDATLATLKIQPSEPRDSAVYFCASGPDLRDRRPNSNQPQHFGDGTRLSIL.

This clone was seen only once. The chain is built from TRBV7-9 and TRBJ1-2, with no clear D. V gave up 6 bases and J gave up 1 base, with 6 bases separating them. This CDR3 has 12 amino acids. Germline assignment: CDR1 SEHNR and CDR2 FQNEAQ (reference sequence). The DNA for the CDR3 is TGTGCCAGCAGTACAGATAACTATGGCTACACCTTC. Encoded protein: CASSTDNYGYTF.

This sequence joins TRBV6-5 and TRBJ2-3; D is unresolved. Trimming took 0 bases from V and 5 from J, leaving 12 bases between them. The CDR3 extends over 15 amino acids. CDR1 and CDR2 (germline): MNHEY, SVGAGI. This chain's CDR3 is CASSYSSLVRDTQYF. CDR3 in DNA: TGTGCCAGCAGTTACTCGAGTCTAGTGCGAGATACGCAGTATTTT.

The genes are TRBV5-1 and TRBJ2-4, with D unresolved. The CDR3 covers 14 residues. V lost 4 bases and J 1 base, leaving 9 bases between the germline ends. In germline, CDR1 is SGHRS, CDR2 YFSETQ. CDR3 coding DNA: TGCGCCAGCAGCCCGGACGGGGCCAAAAACATTCAGTACTTC. This translates into CASSPDGAKNIQYF.

The J gene is TRBJ2-2, the V gene TRBV11-3; 7 positions agree with TRBD2. V lost 2 bases and J lost 6; bases outside the gene matches: 12. Germline CDR1 reads SGHNT; CDR2 reads YENEEA. The CDR3 contains 17 residues. CDR3 loop: CASSLPLAAGLSGELFF. In DNA form, the CDR3 reads TGTGCCAGCAGCTTACCGCTAGCGGCAGGTCTCTCCGGGGAGCTGTTTTTT.

The V call is TRBV9, the J call TRBJ2-1; TRBD2 matches at 7 bases. This CDR3 region has 16 residues. The V gene's germline CDR1 is SGDLS and CDR2 YYNGEE. The J segment lost 0 bases and the V segment lost 4 bases, leaving 7 bases of the junction unmatched. In DNA, the CDR3 is TGTGCCAGCAGCCCACTGGGGGGGTTCTCCTACAATGAGCAGTTCTTC. Translation gives CASSPLGGFSYNEQFF. Supplemented by reference TRBV9 and TRBJ2-1, the full variable domain reads DSGVTQTPKHLITATGQRVTLRCSPRSGDLSVYWYQQSLDQGLQFLIQYYNGEERAKGNILERFSAQQFPDLHSELNLSSLELGDSALYFCASSPLGGFSYNEQFFGPGTRLTVL.

This sequence joins TRBV28 and TRBJ2-1, with D unresolved. The germline CDR1 and CDR2 sequences are MDHEN and SYDVKM. V was cut by 1 base and J by 8 bases, with 15 bases left in between. The CDR3 is 15 amino acids. Here the CDR3 DNA reads TGTGCCAGCAGTTTATATGGAGCGCGCTTCCATGAGCAGTTCTTC. It yields the protein CASSLYGARFHEQFF.

The rearrangement joins TRBV4-3 to TRBJ1-1; 9 bases are a match to TRBD1. J gave up 6 bases and V 2 bases, and 7 bases lay outside the gene matches. The CDR3 contains 15 residues. Germline-derived CDR1 and CDR2 are LGHNA and YSLEER. In nucleotides, the CDR3 is TGCGCCAGCAGCCAATGGCACAGGGGGCAATCTGAAGCTTTCTTT. Its protein product is CASSQWHRGQSEAFF.

The chain has TRBV29-1 and TRBJ2-3, with D perhaps assigned TRBD1 or TRBD2 (5 bases each). Trimming stripped 3 bases from V and 9 bases from J, with 13 bases between. CDR3 size: 12 residues. CDR1 and CDR2 (germline): SQVTM, ANQGSEA. The CDR3 nucleotides read TGCAGCGTTGAGGTGAACCGGGACACGCAGTATTTT. Protein: CSVEVNRDTQYF.

The CDR3 protein is CASSFGGLGQPQHF. CDR3 sequence (DNA): TGTGCCAGCAGCTTTGGGGGGCTCGGGCAGCCCCAGCATTTT. The rearrangement links TRBV11-2 to TRBJ1-5, with a possible D match to TRBD1 (6 bases). Germline V gives CDR1 SGHAT, CDR2 FQNNGV. CDR3 size: 14 residues. The V end was cut by 3 bases, the J end by 7 bases, with 13 bases between.

The DNA for the CDR3 is TGTGCCAGCAGCCAAACAGGGGGCTTTGGGTACGAGCAGTACTTC. Translating it yields CASSQTGGFGYEQYF. The chain joins TRBV11-2 to TRBJ2-7; 9 nucleotides match TRBD1. Germline CDR1 is SGHAT and CDR2 is FQNNGV. V trimming: 5 bases; J trimming: 4 bases; junction bases outside the gene matches: 9. The CDR3 has 15 amino acids.

The genes are TRBV5-4 and TRBJ2-2; 8 nucleotides agree with TRBD2. The CDR3 covers 17 residues. Trimming at V came to 2 bases and at J to 3 bases, leaving 9 bases not matched to a gene. Per germline, CDR1 SGHNT and CDR2 YYREEE (reference sequence). CDR3: CASSFNPGGGYTGELFF. DNA of the CDR3: TGTGCCAGCAGCTTCAACCCCGGGGGGGGTTACACCGGGGAGCTGTTTTTT. The full variable domain, in which reference TRBV5-4 and TRBJ2-2 provide the parts outside the CDR3, is ETGVTQSPTHLIKTRGQQVTLRCSSQSGHNTVSWYQQALGQGPQFIFQYYREEENGRGNFPPRFSGLQFPNYSSELNVNALELDDSALYLCASSFNPGGGYTGELFFGEGSRLTVL.

The V gene is TRBV28, the J gene TRBJ2-7, with D perhaps assigned TRBD1 or TRBD2 (6 bases each). The CDR3 runs to 13 residues. CDR1 and CDR2 from the germline V gene are MDHEN and SYDVKM. Trimming removed 8 bases from V and 5 bases from J, with 16 bases in between. Here the CDR3 reads CASHPGASHEQYF. The CDR3 DNA reads as TGTGCCAGCCATCCGGGGGCAAGCCACGAGCAGTACTTC. The whole variable domain, remainder taken from reference TRBV28 and TRBJ2-7, is DVKVTQSSRYLVKRTGEKVFLECVQDMDHENMFWYRQDPGLGLRLIYFSYDVKMKEKGDIPEGYSVSREKKERFSLILESASTNQTSMYLCASHPGASHEQYFGPGTRLTVT.

This chain connects TRBV5-1 to TRBJ1-6; D remains ambiguous. Looked up from germline, CDR1 is SGHRS and CDR2 is YFSETQ. V lost 0 bases, J lost 10 bases, and 11 bases lay in between. This CDR3 contains 14 residues. CDR3 sequence: CASSLGGYRSPLHF. In DNA form, the CDR3 reads TGCGCCAGCAGCTTGGGAGGCTATAGGTCACCCCTCCACTTT.

The V call is TRBV28, the J call TRBJ1-1, with D possibly matching TRBD1 (5 bases). V was cut by 8 bases and J by 11 bases, with 21 bases left in between. The V gene's germline CDR1 is MDHEN and CDR2 SYDVKM. This CDR3 contains 13 residues. The CDR3 bases are TGTGCCAGCCACCGGGCCGACGTGGGGGGGGCTTTCTTT. Protein sequence: CASHRADVGGAFF. Combining the CDR3 with reference TRBV28 and TRBJ1-1 gives the whole variable domain DVKVTQSSRYLVKRTGEKVFLECVQDMDHENMFWYRQDPGLGLRLIYFSYDVKMKEKGDIPEGYSVSREKKERFSLILESASTNQTSMYLCASHRADVGGAFFGQGTRLTVV.

This clone came up once. The V call is TRBV28, the J call TRBJ2-7; D perhaps matches TRBD2 (8 bases). Trimming pared 6 bases from V and 4 bases from J, leaving 22 bases between. Germline V CDR1 and CDR2: MDHEN, SYDVKM. This CDR3 contains 16 residues. CDR3 nucleotides: TGTGCCAGCAGGAAGGGGGCCAGCGGGAGTTTATACGAGCAGTACTTC. Residues: CASRKGASGSLYEQYF.

The chain couples TRBV28 to TRBJ1-2; D is uncertain. The CDR3 totals 12 residues. The V end was cut by 2 bases, the J end by 4 bases, with 5 bases between. Germline V gene data show CDR1 as MDHEN and CDR2 as SYDVKM. CDR3 sequence (DNA): TGTGCCAGCAGTTTAAACCGCTATGGCTACACCTTC. It yields the protein CASSLNRYGYTF.